These 5 T cell receptor beta chains share one sample of origin, sequenced in a study of cytomegalovirus exposure and HLA in healthy donors. Researchers ran the PCR with 60 Vbeta and 13 Jbeta primers. TCRdb's table, derived via immunoSEQ multiplex PCR, lists solely in-frame clones and lacks some. The table has about 180,000 clones, around 80% seen once. The source material was PBMCs. These receptors were obtained from a girl aged 5-17 years in good health and CMV-seropositive.

V is TRBV5-8 and J is TRBJ2-7; a weak D match, TRBD1 (7 bases). CDR1 is SGHTS, CDR2 YDEGEE, per germline. The V end lost 0 bases, the J end lost 2 bases, and 15 bases lay between the germline ends. The CDR3 has 16 amino acids. CDR3 sequence: CASSLGRGQPPYEQYF. CDR3 nucleotide sequence: TGTGCCAGCAGCTTGGGGCGGGGACAGCCCCCCTACGAGCAGTACTTC.

This clone has a handful of counts. The CDR3 loop is CSVTTGTGVIGELFF. CDR3 bases: TGCAGCGTCACCACCGGGACAGGGGTAATCGGGGAGCTGTTTTTT. The rearrangement uses TRBV29-1 and TRBJ2-2, with 10 bases matching TRBD1. The CDR3 is made up of 15 amino acids. Trimming removed 6 bases from V and 7 bases from J; junction bases left unmatched: 11. Germline CDR1 reads SQVTM; CDR2 reads ANQGSEA.

The sample holds a few counts of this clone. The chain carries TRBV25-1 and TRBJ2-7, with D unclear. The ends were cut back, 10 bases at V and 7 bases at J, with 14 bases in the middle. Per germline, CDR1 MGHDK and CDR2 SYGVNS. This CDR3 is built from 11 residues. This CDR3 reads CATSRKREQYF. The CDR3 DNA follows: TGTGCCACCTCTAGGAAAAGGGAGCAGTACTTC.

The chain is built from TRBV27 and TRBJ2-7, with 8 bases aligning to TRBD2. After removal of 4 bases from V and 2 bases from J, the junction contained 4 bases not matched to a gene. Germline V gene data show CDR1 as MNHEY and CDR2 as SMNVEV (reference sequence). This CDR3 region has 14 residues. DNA for the CDR3: TGTGCCAGCAGTTCGGGGGGGAAACCCTACGAGCAGTACTTC. Translated, it gives CASSSGGKPYEQYF.

CDR3 DNA sequence: TGTGCCAGTAGTTATTCCGGTGGCTACACCTTC. It is translated as CASSYSGGYTF. This chain uses TRBV19 with TRBJ1-2; no clear D. V was shortened by 5 bases and J by 7 bases, with 8 bases between the two germline ends. The CDR3 sequence is 11 residues long. CDR1 and CDR2 (germline): LNHDA, SQIVND (reference sequence).